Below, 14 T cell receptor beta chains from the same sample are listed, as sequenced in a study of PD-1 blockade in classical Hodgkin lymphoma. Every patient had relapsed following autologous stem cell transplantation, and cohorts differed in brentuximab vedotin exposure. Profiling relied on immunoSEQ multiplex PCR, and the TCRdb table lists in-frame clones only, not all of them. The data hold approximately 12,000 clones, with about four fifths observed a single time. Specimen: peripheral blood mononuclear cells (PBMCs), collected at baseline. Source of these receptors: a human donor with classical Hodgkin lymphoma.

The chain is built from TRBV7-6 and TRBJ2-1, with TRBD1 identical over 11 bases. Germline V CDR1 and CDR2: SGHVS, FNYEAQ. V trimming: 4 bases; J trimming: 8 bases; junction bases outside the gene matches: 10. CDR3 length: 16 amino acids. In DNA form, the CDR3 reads TGTGCCAGCAGCTCACGGACAGGGGGCAAAAATGATGAGCAGTTCTTC. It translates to CASSSRTGGKNDEQFF.

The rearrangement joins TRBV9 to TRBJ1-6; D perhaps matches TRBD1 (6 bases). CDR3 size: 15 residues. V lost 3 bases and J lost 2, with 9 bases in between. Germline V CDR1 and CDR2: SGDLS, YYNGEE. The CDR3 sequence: CASSEDSTYNSPLHF. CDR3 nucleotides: TGTGCCAGCAGCGAGGACAGTACCTATAATTCACCCCTCCACTTT.

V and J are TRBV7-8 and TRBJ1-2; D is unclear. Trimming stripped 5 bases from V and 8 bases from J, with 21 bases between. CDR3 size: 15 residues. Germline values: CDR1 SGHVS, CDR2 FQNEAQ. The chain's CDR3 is CASSAASHLYIGYTF. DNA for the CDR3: TGTGCCAGCAGCGCAGCCTCCCACCTCTATATCGGCTACACCTTC.

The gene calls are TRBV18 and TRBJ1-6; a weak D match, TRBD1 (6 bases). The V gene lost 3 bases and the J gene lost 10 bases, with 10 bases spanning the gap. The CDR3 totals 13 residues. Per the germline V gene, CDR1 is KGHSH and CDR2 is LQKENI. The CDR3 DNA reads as TGTGCCAGCTCACCGGCAGGGGAATCACCCCTCCACTTT. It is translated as CASSPAGESPLHF. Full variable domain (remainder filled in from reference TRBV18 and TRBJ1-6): NAGVMQNPRHLVRRRGQEARLRCSPMKGHSHVYWYRQLPEEGLKFMVYLQKENIIDESGMPKERFSAEFPKEGPSILRIQQVVRGDSAAYFCASSPAGESPLHFGNGTRLTVT.

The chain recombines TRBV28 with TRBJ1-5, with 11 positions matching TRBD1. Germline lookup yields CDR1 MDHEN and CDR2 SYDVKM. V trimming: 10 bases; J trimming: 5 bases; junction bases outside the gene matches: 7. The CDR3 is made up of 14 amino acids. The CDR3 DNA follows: TGTGCCATTACCGGGACAGGGGGGTATCAGCCCCAGCATTTT. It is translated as CAITGTGGYQPQHF. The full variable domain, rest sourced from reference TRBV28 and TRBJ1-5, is DVKVTQSSRYLVKRTGEKVFLECVQDMDHENMFWYRQDPGLGLRLIYFSYDVKMKEKGDIPEGYSVSREKKERFSLILESASTNQTSMYLCAITGTGGYQPQHFGDGTRLSIL.

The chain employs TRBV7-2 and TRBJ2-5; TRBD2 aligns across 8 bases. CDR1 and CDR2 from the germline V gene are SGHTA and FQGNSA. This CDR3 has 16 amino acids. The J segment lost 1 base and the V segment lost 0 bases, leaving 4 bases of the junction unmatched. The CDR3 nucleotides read TGTGCCAGCAGCTTAGCCGGGACTAGGGGCCAAGAGACCCAGTACTTC. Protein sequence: CASSLAGTRGQETQYF.

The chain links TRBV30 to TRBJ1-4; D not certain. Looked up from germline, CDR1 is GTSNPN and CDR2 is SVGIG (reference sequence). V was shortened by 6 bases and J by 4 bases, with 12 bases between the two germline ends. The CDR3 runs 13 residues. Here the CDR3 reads CACHSASNEKLFF. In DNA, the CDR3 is TGTGCCTGCCACTCGGCGAGTAATGAAAAACTGTTTTTT.

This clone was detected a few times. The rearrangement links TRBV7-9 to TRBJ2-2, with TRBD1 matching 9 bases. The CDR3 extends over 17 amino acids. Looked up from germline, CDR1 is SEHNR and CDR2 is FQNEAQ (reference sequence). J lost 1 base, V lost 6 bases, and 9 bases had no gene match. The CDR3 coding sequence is TGTGCCAGCAGTTATTCCCCGGGACAGGGGAACACCGGGGAGCTGTTTTTT. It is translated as CASSYSPGQGNTGELFF.

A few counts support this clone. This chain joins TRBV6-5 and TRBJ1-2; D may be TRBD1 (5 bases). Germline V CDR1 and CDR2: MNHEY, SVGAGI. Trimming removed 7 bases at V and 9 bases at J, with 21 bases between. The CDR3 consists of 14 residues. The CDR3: CASKPSHFRDRYTF. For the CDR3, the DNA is TGTGCCAGCAAGCCATCACACTTTAGGGACCGCTACACCTTC.

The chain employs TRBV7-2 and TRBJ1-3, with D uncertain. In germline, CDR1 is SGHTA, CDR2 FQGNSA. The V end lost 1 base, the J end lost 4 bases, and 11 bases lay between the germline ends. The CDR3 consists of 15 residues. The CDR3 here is CASSLVEGGGNTIYF. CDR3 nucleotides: TGTGCCAGCAGCTTAGTGGAGGGTGGCGGAAACACCATATATTTT. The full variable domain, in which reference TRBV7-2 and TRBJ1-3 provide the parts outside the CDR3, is GAGVSQSPSNKVTEKGKDVELRCDPISGHTALYWYRQSLGQGLEFLIYFQGNSAPDKSGLPSDRFSAERTGGSVSTLTIQRTQQEDSAVYLCASSLVEGGGNTIYFGEGSWLTVV.

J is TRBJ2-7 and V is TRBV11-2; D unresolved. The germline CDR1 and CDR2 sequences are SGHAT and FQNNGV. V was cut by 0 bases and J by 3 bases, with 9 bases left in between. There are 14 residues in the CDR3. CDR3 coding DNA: TGTGCCAGCAGCTTAGATAAAAGTCACTACGAGCAGTACTTC. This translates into CASSLDKSHYEQYF.

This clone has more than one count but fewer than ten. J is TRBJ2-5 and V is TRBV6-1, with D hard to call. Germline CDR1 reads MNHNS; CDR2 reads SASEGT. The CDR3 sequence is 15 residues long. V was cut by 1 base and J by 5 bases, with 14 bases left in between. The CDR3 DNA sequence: TGTGCCAGCAGTGAAGGCGTCAGCCCTAGGGAGACCCAGTACTTC. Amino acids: CASSEGVSPRETQYF.

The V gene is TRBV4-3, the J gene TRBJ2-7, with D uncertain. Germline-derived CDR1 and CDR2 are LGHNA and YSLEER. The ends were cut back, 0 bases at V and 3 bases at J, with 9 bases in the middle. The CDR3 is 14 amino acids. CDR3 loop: CASSQDLGIYEQYF. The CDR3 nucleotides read TGCGCCAGCAGCCAAGATCTGGGGATCTACGAGCAGTACTTC.

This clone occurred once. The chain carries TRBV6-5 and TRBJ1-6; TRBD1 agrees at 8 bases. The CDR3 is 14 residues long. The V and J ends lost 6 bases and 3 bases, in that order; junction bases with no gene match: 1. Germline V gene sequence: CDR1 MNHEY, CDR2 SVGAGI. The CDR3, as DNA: TGTGCCAGCAGGGGGACAGGCTATAATTCACCCCTCCACTTT. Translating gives CASRGTGYNSPLHF.